This entry features one TCR beta chain sequence. A much larger clone differs from this one at a single base, so this may be a read error. The record originates from a study of CD8 T cells in ankylosing spondylitis. TCRdb re-analysed the 5' RACE reads in MiXCR, keeping a single row per CDR3 protein. The sample has 200,000 to 300,000 distinct CDR3 sequences, about 10% seen once. The CDR3 is 10 amino acids. The V gene's germline CDR1 is DFQATT and CDR2 SNEGSKA (reference sequence). The sequence was collected from a male donor with ankylosing spondylitis or in good health (not recorded which). The sample was blood, either unsorted or a sorted T cell fraction (not recorded which). The chain employs TRBV20-1 and TRBJ2-7, with D unclear. In DNA, the CDR3 is TGCAGGGCTAGAGGTTACGAGCAGTACTTC. It is translated as CRARGYEQYF.